Presented here are 23 T cell receptor beta chains from one specimen sequenced in a study of blood T cell repertoires in COVID-19. Measured with immunoSEQ multiplex PCR; TCRdb has only the in-frame clones, and not every one. The data contain 60,000 to 95,000 clones, under 80% of them singletons. Material for sequencing was peripheral blood. These receptors originate from a human donor with acute or convalescent COVID-19. The donor label of this sample is uncertain.

V gene TRBV14 combines with J gene TRBJ1-2; D gene ambiguous. V was trimmed by 1 base and J by 5 bases, leaving 11 bases between them. The length of the CDR3 is 14 residues. Germline values: CDR1 SGHDN, CDR2 FVKESK. The CDR3 loop reads CASSQVAHIYGYTF. CDR3 nucleotides: TGTGCCAGCAGCCAAGTCGCTCACATATATGGCTACACCTTC.

As for this clone: This CDR3 fails to terminate in the conserved phenylalanine or tryptophan, so it likely reflects a read error. The limits of the CDR3 on the DNA are not certain, so only TCRdb's listed CDR3 is given. V usage is TRBV23-1 and J usage is TRBJ1-3; the table's TRBD1 call for D was not verified on the DNA. TRBV23-1 is an open reading frame whose function is uncertain. 8 amino acids form the CDR3, both terminal residues included. CDR3 region: CASSDRVS.

The rearrangement uses TRBV7-2 and TRBJ1-5, with D possibly being TRBD1 (6 bases). Trimming stripped 2 bases from V and 6 bases from J, with 17 bases between. CDR1 and CDR2 (germline): SGHTA, FQGNSA. The CDR3 is 16 amino acids. CDR3 amino acids: CASSLNAQGGGQPQHF. CDR3 DNA: TGTGCCAGCAGCTTAAACGCACAGGGTGGGGGTCAGCCCCAGCATTTT.

The chain uses TRBV19 and TRBJ2-1; TRBD1 matches 8 bases. Germline CDR1 reads LNHDA; CDR2 reads SQIVND (reference sequence). The CDR3 has 14 residues. The ends lost 7 bases at V and 7 bases at J; junction bases unmatched: 9. CDR3 sequence reads: CASIGTGVRNEQFF. The CDR3 DNA sequence: TGTGCCAGTATTGGGACAGGCGTTAGGAATGAGCAGTTCTTC. Full variable domain (remainder filled in from reference TRBV19 and TRBJ2-1): DGGITQSPKYLFRKEGQNVTLSCEQNLNHDAMYWYRQDPGQGLRLIYYSQIVNDFQKGDIAEGYSVSREKKESFPLTVTSAQKNPTAFYLCASIGTGVRNEQFFGPGTRLTVL.

This clone was observed once. DNA of the CDR3: TGTGCCAGCAACCCTAGCGGGGGCCACACCGGGGAGCTGTTTTTT. Translated, it gives CASNPSGGHTGELFF. The V call is TRBV2, the J call TRBJ2-2; 10 nucleotides align to TRBD2. The CDR3 runs to 15 residues. J gave up 3 bases and V 7 bases, and 5 bases lay outside the gene matches. Germline-derived CDR1 and CDR2 are SNHLY and FYNNEI. Full variable domain (outside the CDR3, taken from reference TRBV2 and TRBJ2-2): EPEVTQTPSHQVTQMGQEVILRCVPISNHLYFYWYRQILGQKVEFLVSFYNNEISEKSEIFDDQFSVERPDGSNFTLKIRSTKLEDSAMYFCASNPSGGHTGELFFGEGSRLTVL.

This clone was found a few times. The chain's CDR3 is CASSLPGRLNTEAFF. The CDR3 nucleotides are TGCGCCAGCAGCTTGCCCGGCAGGCTGAACACTGAAGCTTTCTTT. This chain connects TRBV5-1 to TRBJ1-1; D is unresolved. From germline, CDR1 is SGHRS and CDR2 YFSETQ. Trimming shortened V by 1 base and J by 0 bases, and 10 bases separated the two germline ends. The CDR3 is made up of 15 amino acids.

The J gene is TRBJ1-6, the V gene TRBV7-2; 8 bases are shared with TRBD1. The V segment lost 3 bases and the J segment 6 bases; nucleotides outside the gene matches: 7. CDR1 and CDR2 from the germline V gene are SGHTA and FQGNSA. This CDR3 region has 16 residues. CDR3 in DNA: TGTGCCAGCAGCTTCGCAGGGGGCGGCGGTAATTCACCCCTCCACTTT. Protein: CASSFAGGGGNSPLHF.

The genes are TRBV4-2 and TRBJ2-1; 9 bases fit TRBD2. CDR1 is LGHNA and CDR2 is YNFKEQ in the germline V gene. The CDR3 has 16 residues. The junction had 4 bases not matched to a gene; V was cut back by 0 bases and J by 4 bases. The DNA for the CDR3 is TGTGCCAGCAGCCAAGAATTGCGGGGGGGTTACAATGAGCAGTTCTTC. Encoded protein: CASSQELRGGYNEQFF.

This clone appeared a few times. This chain connects TRBV12-3 or TRBV12-4 to TRBJ1-5, with D possibly TRBD1 on 6 matching bases. There are 13 residues in the CDR3. The V end was cut by 5 bases, the J end by 9 bases, with 14 bases between. The CDR3 DNA is TGTGCCAGCAGTGTGGGGGCCTTCGGGCCCCAGCATTTT. Residues: CASSVGAFGPQHF.

The chain joins TRBV11-3 to TRBJ2-1; TRBD2 is a possible D gene (5 bases). Germline loops: CDR1 SGHNT, CDR2 YENEEA. Trimming took 1 base from V and 0 from J, leaving 7 bases between them. The length of the CDR3 is 15 residues. CDR3 nucleotide sequence: TGTGCCAGCAGCTTAGGGACTTTCTCCTACAATGAGCAGTTCTTC. Translating it yields CASSLGTFSYNEQFF.

The genes are TRBV7-2 and TRBJ2-7; TRBD2 is a possible D gene (7 bases). This CDR3 has 17 amino acids. Germline-derived CDR1 and CDR2 are SGHTA and FQGNSA. V lost 4 bases, J lost 1 base, and 20 bases lay in between. The CDR3 here is CASSSPPGGRRSYEQYV. The CDR3 bases are TGTGCCAGCAGCTCCCCTCCGGGGGGCCGTAGGTCCTACGAGCAGTACGTC.

The V and J genes are TRBV28 and TRBJ2-1, with no clear D. Germline V gene lookup returns CDR1 MDHEN and CDR2 SYDVKM. Trimming left V 5 bases short and J 12 bases short, with 20 bases between. The CDR3 is 14 residues long. CDR3 DNA: TGTGCCAGCAGTCAACTACTCCCCTCAATGACGCAGTTCTTC. Protein product: CASSQLLPSMTQFF.

This clone has just a few counts. The V gene is TRBV4-2, the J gene TRBJ2-7; D perhaps matches TRBD1 (6 bases). The CDR3 consists of 13 residues. Trimming removed 5 bases from V and 2 bases from J, with 10 bases in between. CDR1 LGHNA and CDR2 YNFKEQ come from the germline V gene. The CDR3 here is CASSTTGTYEQYF. CDR3 DNA sequence: TGTGCCAGCAGCACTACAGGGACCTACGAGCAGTACTTC.

This clone came up a few times. The V call is TRBV30, the J call TRBJ2-7; no reliable D call. Germline assignment: CDR1 GTSNPN and CDR2 SVGIG (reference sequence). Trimming removed 2 bases at V and 0 bases at J, with 5 bases between. CDR3 size: 12 residues. The CDR3 region is CAWSLGSYEQYF. The CDR3 DNA reads TGTGCCTGGAGTCTAGGCTCCTACGAGCAGTACTTC.

The CDR3: CSVAGTGNQPQHF. DNA for the CDR3: TGCAGCGTAGCCGGGACAGGGAATCAGCCCCAGCATTTT. The chain has TRBV29-1 and TRBJ1-5; 9 bases are a match to TRBD1. The CDR3 is 13 residues long. Germline loops: CDR1 SQVTM, CDR2 ANQGSEA. Trimming cost V 6 bases and J 4 bases; bases outside gene matches: 4.

The V gene is TRBV25-1, the J gene TRBJ1-6; 9 positions match TRBD1. The CDR3 is made up of 18 amino acids. V shed 7 bases, J shed 5 bases, and the junction held 15 bases outside the gene matches. From germline, CDR1 is MGHDK and CDR2 SYGVNS. The CDR3 DNA follows: TGTGCCAGCATTGTGATCCTCCGGACAGGGGACGATAATTCACCCCTCCACTTT. This encodes CASIVILRTGDDNSPLHF.

This clone has only one observation. The V gene is TRBV2, the J gene TRBJ1-2; 8 bases match TRBD1. CDR3 length: 17 amino acids. J was trimmed by 0 bases and V by 6 bases; bases with no gene match: 12. The V gene's germline CDR1 is SNHLY and CDR2 FYNNEI. In DNA form, the CDR3 reads TGTGCCAGCAGGGCTCCGACAGGGGCCAAAGCTAACTATGGCTACACCTTC. Its protein is CASRAPTGAKANYGYTF.

This clone showed up just once. The J gene is TRBJ1-6, the V gene TRBV18; a weak D match, TRBD1 (6 bases). Germline V gene sequence: CDR1 KGHSH, CDR2 LQKENI. This CDR3 spans 16 amino acids. V lost 2 bases and J lost 6, with 14 bases in between. CDR3 coding DNA: TGTGCCAGCTCACCAGAAGTGGGGGCCGGTAATTCACCCCTCCACTTT. Its translation is CASSPEVGAGNSPLHF. Full variable domain (remainder filled in from reference TRBV18 and TRBJ1-6): NAGVMQNPRHLVRRRGQEARLRCSPMKGHSHVYWYRQLPEEGLKFMVYLQKENIIDESGMPKERFSAEFPKEGPSILRIQQVVRGDSAAYFCASSPEVGAGNSPLHFGNGTRLTVT.

This chain connects TRBV4-1 to TRBJ2-7; D is possibly TRBD1 (6 bases). This CDR3 is 14 amino acids long. Deletions cut 1 base from V and 6 bases from J, with 13 bases between. Looked up from germline, CDR1 is MGHRA and CDR2 is YSYEKL. CDR3 region: CASSQVHRDREQYV. The CDR3 DNA reads as TGCGCCAGCAGCCAAGTCCACAGGGACCGCGAGCAGTACGTC.

The chain couples TRBV4-3 to TRBJ2-1; D not resolved. Trimming cost V 0 bases and J 0 bases, with 15 bases left between them. Germline CDR1 reads LGHNA; CDR2 reads YSLEER. This CDR3 contains 18 residues. The CDR3 sequence: CASSQDPPPGPSYNEQFF. The CDR3 region has the DNA TGCGCCAGCAGCCAAGATCCCCCTCCGGGTCCCTCCTACAATGAGCAGTTCTTC.

The chain carries TRBV27 and TRBJ2-7; possibly TRBD1 for D (6 bases). V lost 6 bases and J lost 2, with 17 bases in between. There are 15 residues in the CDR3. The germline gives CDR1 MNHEY, CDR2 SMNVEV (reference sequence). The DNA of the CDR3 is TGTGCCAGCAGCCGAACAGGGATAGGCCCCTACGAGCAGTACGTC. It is translated as CASSRTGIGPYEQYV.

CDR3 nucleotide sequence: TGTGCCATCACCTCCGCGGGAGGCCACTCTGGGGCCAACGTCCTGACTTTC. This sequence encodes CAITSAGGHSGANVLTF. The gene calls are TRBV10-3 and TRBJ2-6; 8 bases fit TRBD2. V shed 7 bases and J 0 bases; nucleotides not matched to a gene: 8. CDR3 length: 17 amino acids. Looked up from germline, CDR1 is ENHRY and CDR2 is SYGVKD.

The rearrangement uses TRBV3-1 (or the pseudogene TRBV3-2) and TRBJ2-2, with D perhaps TRBD2 (5 bases). The CDR3 has 16 amino acids. In germline, CDR1 is LGHDT, CDR2 YNNKEL (reference sequence). Deletions cut 4 bases from V and 5 bases from J, with 17 bases between. CDR3 nucleotides: TGTGCCAGCAGCCCCCCCGGGGTTGAGTGGACCGGGGAGCTGTTTTTT. The encoded protein is CASSPPGVEWTGELFF.